A single T cell receptor (beta chain) is shown here with its context. These data are taken from a study of CD8 T cells in Susac syndrome. cDNA came from approximately 0.5 to 1 ug RNA primed by random hexamers. TCRdb reprocessed the immunoSEQ multiplex PCR reads via MiXCR and lists one record per CDR3 protein. The table records 100,000 to 150,000 distinct CDR3 sequences, 65% to 90% of them present only once. This CDR3 has 12 residues. In germline, CDR1 is SGHAT, CDR2 FQNNGV. V dropped 7 bases and J dropped 3 bases, with 9 bases sitting between them. Bulk CD8+ and CD4+ cells came from magnetic negative isolation; CD8+ TEMRA by FACS.

What was sequenced was CD8+ T cells from PBMCs. The receptor was derived from a human donor with multiple sclerosis. The chain recombines TRBV11-2 with TRBJ1-2; the D gene is possibly TRBD1 (5 bases). The DNA for the CDR3 is TGTGCCAGCACCGGGGCGGACTATGGCTACACCTTC. Protein product: CASTGADYGYTF.